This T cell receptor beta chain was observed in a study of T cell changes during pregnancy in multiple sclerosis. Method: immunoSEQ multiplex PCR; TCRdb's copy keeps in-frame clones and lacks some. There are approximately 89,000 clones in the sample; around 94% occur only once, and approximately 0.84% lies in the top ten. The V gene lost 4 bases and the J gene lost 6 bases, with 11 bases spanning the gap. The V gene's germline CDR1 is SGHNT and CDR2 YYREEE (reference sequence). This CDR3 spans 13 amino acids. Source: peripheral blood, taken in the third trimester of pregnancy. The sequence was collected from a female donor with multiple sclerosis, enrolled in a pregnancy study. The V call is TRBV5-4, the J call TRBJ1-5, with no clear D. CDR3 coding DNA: TGTGCCAGCAGCCCTGACCGGGGTCAGCCCCAGCATTTT. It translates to CASSPDRGQPQHF.